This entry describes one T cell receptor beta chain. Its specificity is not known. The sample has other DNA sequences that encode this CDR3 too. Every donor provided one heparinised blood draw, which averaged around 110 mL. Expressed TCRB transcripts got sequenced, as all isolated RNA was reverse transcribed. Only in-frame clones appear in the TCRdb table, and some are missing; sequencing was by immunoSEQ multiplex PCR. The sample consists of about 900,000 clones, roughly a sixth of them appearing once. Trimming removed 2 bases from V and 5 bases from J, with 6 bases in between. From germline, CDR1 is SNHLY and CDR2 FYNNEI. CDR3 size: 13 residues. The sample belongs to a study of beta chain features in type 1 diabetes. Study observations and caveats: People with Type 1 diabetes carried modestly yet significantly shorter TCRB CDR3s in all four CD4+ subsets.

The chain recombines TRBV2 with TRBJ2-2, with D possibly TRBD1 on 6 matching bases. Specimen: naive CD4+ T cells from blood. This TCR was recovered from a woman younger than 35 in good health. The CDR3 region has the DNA TGTGCCAGCAGTGAACAGGGGACCGGGGAGCTGTTTTTT. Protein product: CASSEQGTGELFF.